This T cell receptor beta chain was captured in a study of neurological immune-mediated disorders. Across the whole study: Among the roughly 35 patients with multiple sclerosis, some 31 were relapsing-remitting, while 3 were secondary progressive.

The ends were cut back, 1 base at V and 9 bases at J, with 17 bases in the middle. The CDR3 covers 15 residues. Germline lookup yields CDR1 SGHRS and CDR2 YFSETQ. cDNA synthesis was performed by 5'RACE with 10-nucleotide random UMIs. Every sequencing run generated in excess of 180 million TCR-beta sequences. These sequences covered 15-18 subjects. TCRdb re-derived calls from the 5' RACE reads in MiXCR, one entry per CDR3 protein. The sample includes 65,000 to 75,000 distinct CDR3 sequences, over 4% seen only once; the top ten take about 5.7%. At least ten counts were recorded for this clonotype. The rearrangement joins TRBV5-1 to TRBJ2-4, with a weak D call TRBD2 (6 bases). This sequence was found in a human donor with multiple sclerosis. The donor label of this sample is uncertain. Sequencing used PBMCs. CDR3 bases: TGCGCCAGCAGCTTGACAGCAACGGGGGAAGGCATTCAGTACTTC. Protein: CASSLTATGEGIQYF.